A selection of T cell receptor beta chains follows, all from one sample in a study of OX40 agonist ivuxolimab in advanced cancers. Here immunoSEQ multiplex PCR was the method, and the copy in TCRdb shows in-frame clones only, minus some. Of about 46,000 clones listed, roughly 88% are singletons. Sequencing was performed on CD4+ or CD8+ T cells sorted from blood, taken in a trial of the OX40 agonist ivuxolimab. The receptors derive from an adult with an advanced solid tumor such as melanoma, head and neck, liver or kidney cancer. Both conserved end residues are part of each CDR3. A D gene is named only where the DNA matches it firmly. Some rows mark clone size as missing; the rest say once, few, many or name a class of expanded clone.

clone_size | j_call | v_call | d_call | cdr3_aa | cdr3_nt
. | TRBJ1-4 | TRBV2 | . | CASSENRQLFF | TGTGCCAGCAGTGAGAACCGTCAACTGTTTTTT
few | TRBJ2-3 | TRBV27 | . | CASSSGLASTDTQYF | TGTGCCAGCAGTTCCGGGTTGGCGAGCACAGATACGCAGTATTTT
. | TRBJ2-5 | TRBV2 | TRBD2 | CASTRRLAVPETQYF | TGTGCCAGCACTAGGAGACTAGCGGTCCCGGAGACCCAGTACTTC
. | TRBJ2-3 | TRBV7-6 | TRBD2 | CASSSGLAGGPSADTQYF | TGTGCCAGCAGCTCGGGACTAGCGGGGGGGCCTAGTGCAGATACGCAGTATTTT
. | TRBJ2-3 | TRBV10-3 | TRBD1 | CAIREQGAGNTQYF | TGTGCCATCAGGGAACAGGGGGCGGGAAATACGCAGTATTTT
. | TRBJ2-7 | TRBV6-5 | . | CASSYSGGAHYEQYF | TGTGCCAGCAGTTACTCAGGAGGGGCACATTACGAGCAGTACTTC
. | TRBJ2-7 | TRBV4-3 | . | CASSQDQQEWASYEQYF | TGCGCCAGCAGCCAAGATCAACAGGAATGGGCGTCCTACGAGCAGTACTTC
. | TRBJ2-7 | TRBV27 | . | CASSLSPLLTTGVYEQYF | TGTGCCAGCAGTTTATCACCCCTCCTCACGACAGGTGTCTACGAGCAGTACTTC
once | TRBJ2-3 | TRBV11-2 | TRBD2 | CASSPGTSRTDTQYF | TGTGCCAGCAGCCCCGGGACTAGCCGCACAGATACGCAGTATTTT
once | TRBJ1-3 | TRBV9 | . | CASSVDGRAYGNTIYF | TGTGCCAGCAGCGTAGATGGCAGGGCCTACGGAAACACCATATATTTT
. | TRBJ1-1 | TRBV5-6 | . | CASSGQFFTEAFF | TGTGCCAGCAGCGGACAGTTCTTCACTGAAGCTTTCTTT
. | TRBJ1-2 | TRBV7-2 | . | CASSPLWKGEGYTF | TGTGCCAGCAGCCCCCTTTGGAAGGGGGAAGGCTACACCTTC
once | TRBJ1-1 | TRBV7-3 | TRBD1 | CASSVGQDTEAFF | TGTGCCAGCAGCGTGGGACAGGACACTGAAGCTTTCTTT
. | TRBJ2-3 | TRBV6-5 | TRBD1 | CASTAGTASTDTQYF | TGTGCCAGCACAGCAGGGACAGCCAGCACAGATACGCAGTATTTT
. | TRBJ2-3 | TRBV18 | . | CASSPRRDTDTQYF | TGTGCCAGCTCACCAAGAAGGGACACAGATACGCAGTATTTT
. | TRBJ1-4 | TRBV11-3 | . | CASSPTDQQDGNEKLFF | TGTGCCAGCAGCCCCACAGACCAACAGGATGGGAATGAAAAACTGTTTTTT
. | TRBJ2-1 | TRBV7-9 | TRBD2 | CASSPGLAGLGGNEQFF | TGTGCCAGCAGTCCGGGACTAGCGGGACTGGGCGGCAATGAGCAGTTCTTC
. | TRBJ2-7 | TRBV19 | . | CASSIEAEPQDEQYF | TGTGCCAGTAGTATAGAGGCGGAACCACAGGACGAGCAGTACTTC
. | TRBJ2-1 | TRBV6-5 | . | CASSYSQASIYNEQFF | TGTGCCAGCAGTTACTCGCAGGCGTCGATTTACAATGAGCAGTTCTTC
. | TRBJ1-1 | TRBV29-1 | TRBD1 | CSVLQGQGEAFF | TGCAGCGTTTTGCAGGGACAGGGGGAAGCTTTCTTT
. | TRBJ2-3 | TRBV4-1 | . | CASSQGDRITDTQYF | TGCGCCAGCAGCCAAGGCGACAGAATCACAGATACGCAGTATTTT
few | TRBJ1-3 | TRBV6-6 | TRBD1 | CASWGRGDGNTIYF | TGTGCCAGCTGGGGCAGGGGGGACGGAAACACCATATATTTT
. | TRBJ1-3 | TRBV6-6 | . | CASSDEASWGNTIYF | TGTGCCAGCAGTGACGAGGCCTCTTGGGGAAACACCATATATTTT
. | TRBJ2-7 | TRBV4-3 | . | CASSPQVSSYEQYF | TGCGCCAGCAGCCCACAGGTCTCCTCCTACGAGCAGTACTTC
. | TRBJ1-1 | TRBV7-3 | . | CASSLDGTENTEAFF | TGTGCCAGCAGCTTAGACGGGACCGAGAACACTGAAGCTTTCTTT
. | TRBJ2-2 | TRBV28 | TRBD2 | CASRRRGGPGELFF | TGTGCCAGCAGAAGGCGGGGGGGCCCCGGGGAGCTGTTTTTT
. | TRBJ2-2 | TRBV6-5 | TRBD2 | CASGTSGVTGELFF | TGTGCCAGCGGGACTAGCGGGGTCACCGGGGAGCTGTTTTTT
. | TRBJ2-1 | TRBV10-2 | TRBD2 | CASINGRASGRDDEQFF | TGCGCCAGCATCAATGGGCGTGCTAGCGGGAGGGATGATGAGCAGTTCTTC
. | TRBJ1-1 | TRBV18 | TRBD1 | CASSLSRDRANTEAFF | TGTGCCAGCTCACTGTCCAGGGACAGGGCGAACACTGAAGCTTTCTTT
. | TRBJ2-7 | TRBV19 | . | CAGSRRGQSEQYF | TGTGCCGGTAGCCGTCGAGGACAATCCGAGCAGTACTTC
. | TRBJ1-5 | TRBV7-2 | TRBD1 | CASSEIAGTDNQPQHF | TGTGCCAGCAGCGAGATTGCGGGGACAGACAATCAGCCCCAGCATTTT
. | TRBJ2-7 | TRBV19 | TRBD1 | CASSMDRVGEQYF | TGTGCCAGTAGTATGGACAGGGTAGGCGAGCAGTACTTC
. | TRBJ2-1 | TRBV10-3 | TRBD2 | CAISPASGGDNEQFF | TGTGCCATCAGTCCAGCTAGCGGGGGGGACAATGAGCAGTTCTTC
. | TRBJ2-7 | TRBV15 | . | CATSRGGQGIPSYEQYF | TGTGCCACCAGCAGAGGTGGGCAGGGTATACCATCCTACGAGCAGTACTTC
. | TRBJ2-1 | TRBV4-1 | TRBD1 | CASSQVGTGGNEQFF | TGCGCCAGCAGCCAAGTAGGGACAGGGGGCAATGAGCAGTTCTTC
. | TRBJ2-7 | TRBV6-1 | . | CASSESNYEQYF | TGTGCCAGCAGTGAATCAAACTACGAGCAGTACTTC
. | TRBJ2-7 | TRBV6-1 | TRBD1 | CASKYRGVSYEQYF | TGTGCCAGCAAATACAGGGGTGTCTCCTACGAGCAGTACTTC
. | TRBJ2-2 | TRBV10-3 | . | CAISEAVSNTGELFF | TGTGCCATCAGTGAAGCAGTTTCGAACACCGGGGAGCTGTTTTTT
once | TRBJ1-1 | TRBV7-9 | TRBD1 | CASSSLTGAQGEAFF | TGTGCCAGCAGCTCCTTGACAGGGGCGCAGGGTGAAGCTTTCTTT
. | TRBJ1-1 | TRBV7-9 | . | CASSPQNEAFF | TGTGCCAGCAGCCCGCAGAACGAAGCTTTCTTT
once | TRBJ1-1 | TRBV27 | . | CASSLLGNTEAFF | TGTGCCAGCAGTTTATTAGGGAACACTGAAGCTTTCTTT
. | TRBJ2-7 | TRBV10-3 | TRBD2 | CAISKIAGVYEQYF | TGTGCCATTTCGAAAATAGCGGGAGTCTACGAGCAGTACTTC
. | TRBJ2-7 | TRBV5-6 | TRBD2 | CASSLSLAGPYEQYF | TGTGCCAGCAGCTTGTCGCTAGCGGGGCCCTACGAGCAGTACTTC
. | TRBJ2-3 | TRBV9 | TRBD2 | CASSVRGGTDTQYF | TGTGCCAGCAGCGTCCGGGGGGGCACAGATACGCAGTATTTT
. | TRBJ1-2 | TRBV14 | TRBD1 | CASSGSRGHGYTF | TGTGCCAGCAGCGGCTCCAGGGGGCATGGCTACACCTTC
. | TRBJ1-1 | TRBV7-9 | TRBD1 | CASSQQGGAEAFF | TGTGCCAGCAGCCAACAGGGGGGGGCCGAAGCTTTCTTT
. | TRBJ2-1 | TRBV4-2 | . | CASSQDRVNEQFF | TGTGCCAGCAGCCAAGACAGGGTCAATGAGCAGTTCTTC
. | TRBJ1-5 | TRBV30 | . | CAWKGGGAEINQPQHF | TGTGCCTGGAAAGGGGGAGGGGCTGAAATCAATCAGCCCCAGCATTTT
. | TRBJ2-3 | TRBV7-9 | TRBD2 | CASSLSLAGGGDLTDTQYF | TGTGCCAGCAGCTTAAGTCTAGCGGGAGGGGGGGACCTCACAGATACGCAGTATTTT
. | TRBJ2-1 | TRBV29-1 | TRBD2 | CSGKPSGSRNEQFF | TGCAGCGGCAAGCCCAGCGGGAGCCGGAATGAGCAGTTCTTC
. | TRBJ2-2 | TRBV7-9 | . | CASSLRDTILGTPELFF | TGTGCCAGCAGCTTAAGGGACACCATCCTCGGGACACCAGAGCTGTTTTTT
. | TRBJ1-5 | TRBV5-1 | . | CASSPGTFSNQPQHF | TGCGCCAGCAGCCCAGGGACTTTTAGCAATCAGCCCCAGCATTTT
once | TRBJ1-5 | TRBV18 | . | CASSVGGNQPQHF | TGTGCCAGCTCAGTCGGGGGCAATCAGCCCCAGCATTTT
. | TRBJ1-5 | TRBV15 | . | CATSPGPIYSNQPQHF | TGTGCCACCAGCCCGGGACCGATCTATAGCAATCAGCCCCAGCATTTT
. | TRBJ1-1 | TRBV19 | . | CASSAVTGGHTEAFF | TGTGCCAGTAGTGCAGTGACGGGAGGGCACACTGAAGCTTTCTTT
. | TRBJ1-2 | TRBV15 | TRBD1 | CATSSGQGPYGYTF | TGTGCCACCAGCAGCGGACAGGGACCATATGGCTACACCTTC
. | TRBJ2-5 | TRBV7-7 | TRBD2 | CASSSGTSGSGRETQYF | TGTGCTAGCAGCTCCGGGACTAGCGGGAGTGGAAGAGAGACCCAGTACTTC
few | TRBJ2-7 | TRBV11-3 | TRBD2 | CASSLELAGSYEQYF | TGTGCCAGCAGCTTAGAACTAGCGGGGTCCTACGAGCAGTACTTC
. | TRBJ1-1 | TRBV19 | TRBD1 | CASSLTGLNTEAFF | TGTGCCAGTAGCCTGACAGGGTTGAACACTGAAGCTTTCTTT